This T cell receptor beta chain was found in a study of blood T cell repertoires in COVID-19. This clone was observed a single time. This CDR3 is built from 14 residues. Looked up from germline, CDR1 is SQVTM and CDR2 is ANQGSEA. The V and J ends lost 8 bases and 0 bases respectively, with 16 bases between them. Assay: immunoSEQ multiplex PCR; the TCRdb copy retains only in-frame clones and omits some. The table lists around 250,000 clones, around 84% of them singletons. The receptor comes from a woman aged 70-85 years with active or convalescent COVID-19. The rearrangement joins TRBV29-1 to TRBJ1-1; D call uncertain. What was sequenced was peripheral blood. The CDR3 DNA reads TGCAGCACGATAAGGCACAGTCTGAACACTGAAGCTTTCTTT. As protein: CSTIRHSLNTEAFF.